Listed below are T cell receptor beta chains from one sample, sequenced in a study of blood T cell repertoires in COVID-19. The data were produced by immunoSEQ multiplex PCR, yet TCRdb's version contains in-frame clones alone and is incomplete. The sample holds about 45,000 clones, roughly 73% seen once. Specimen: peripheral blood. The source of these receptors is a woman between 70 and 85 years old with acute or convalescent COVID-19. The CDR3 runs from the conserved cysteine through the conserved F or W. The D gene is left open where the match is weak. Clone size, where shown, is once, few, many, or a class for clones that have expanded.

length: 15
J: TRBJ2-2
D: -
V: TRBV5-1
size: -
CDR3: CASSLTETNTGELFF
DNA: TGCGCCAGCAGCTTGACAGAGACCAACACCGGGGAGCTGTTTTTT

length: 13
J: TRBJ1-5
D: -
V: TRBV11-2
size: -
CDR3: CASSRQDYQPQHF
DNA: TGTGCCAGCAGCAGACAGGATTATCAGCCCCAGCATTTT

length: 18
J: TRBJ1-4
D: TRBD1
V: TRBV28
size: -
CDR3: CASSLGEQGARWGEKLFF
DNA: TGTGCCAGCAGTTTAGGGGAACAGGGGGCTAGGTGGGGTGAAAAACTGTTTTTT

length: 13
J: TRBJ1-6
D: TRBD1
V: TRBV24-1
size: -
CDR3: CATSAGGVSPLHF
DNA: TGTGCCACCAGTGCAGGGGGTGTTTCACCCCTCCACTTT

length: 17
J: TRBJ2-2
D: TRBD2
V: TRBV7-2
size: many
CDR3: CASSLLPTSGRSGELFF
DNA: TGTGCCAGCAGCTTATTACCGACTAGCGGGCGGTCCGGGGAGCTGTTTTTT

length: 16
J: TRBJ2-7
D: TRBD2
V: TRBV27
size: -
CDR3: CASGAGLAARGYEQYF
DNA: TGTGCCAGCGGCGCCGGACTAGCGGCCCGAGGCTACGAGCAGTACTTC

length: 14
J: TRBJ2-3
D: TRBD2
V: TRBV29-1
size: -
CDR3: CSVVSAVGGDTQYF
DNA: TGCAGCGTTGTCTCAGCGGTGGGGGGGGATACGCAGTATTTT

length: 17
J: TRBJ1-5
D: -
V: TRBV28
size: -
CDR3: CASTTSGIKASNQPQHF
DNA: TGTGCCAGCACCACCTCAGGGATTAAAGCCAGCAATCAGCCCCAGCATTTT

length: 15
J: TRBJ2-7
D: TRBD1
V: TRBV6-5
size: -
CDR3: CASGKVGTGLYEQYF
DNA: TGTGCCAGCGGGAAAGTAGGGACAGGGTTATACGAGCAGTACTTC

length: 12
J: TRBJ2-1
D: -
V: TRBV2
size: -
CDR3: CASRGSGNEQFF
DNA: TGTGCCAGCAGGGGGAGCGGGAATGAGCAGTTCTTC

length: 16
J: TRBJ2-2
D: TRBD1
V: TRBV29-1
size: -
CDR3: CSASDRANANTGELFF
DNA: TGCAGCGCCTCTGACAGGGCTAACGCGAACACCGGGGAGCTGTTTTTT

length: 16
J: TRBJ1-2
D: TRBD1
V: TRBV3-1/TRBV3-2
size: -
CDR3: CASSRRGGTGVHGYTF
DNA: TGTGCCAGCAGCCGACGGGGTGGGACAGGGGTACATGGCTACACCTTC

length: 16
J: TRBJ1-6
D: -
V: TRBV7-6
size: -
CDR3: CASSQAASSYNSPLHF
DNA: TGTGCCAGCAGTCAAGCGGCTAGCTCCTATAATTCACCCCTCCACTTT

length: 16
J: TRBJ2-7
D: TRBD2
V: TRBV9
size: -
CDR3: CASSAIQLAGVHEQYF
DNA: TGTGCCAGCAGCGCGATACAACTAGCGGGAGTACACGAGCAGTACTTC

length: 15
J: TRBJ1-1
D: -
V: TRBV4-1
size: few
CDR3: CASRSSRGLRTEAFF
DNA: TGCGCCAGCAGGTCCTCCAGGGGCCTCCGCACTGAAGCTTTCTTT

length: 13
J: TRBJ2-7
D: -
V: TRBV27
size: -
CDR3: CASSLMTGYEQYF
DNA: TGTGCCAGCAGTCTCATGACTGGCTACGAGCAGTACTTC

length: 16
J: TRBJ2-7
D: -
V: TRBV28
size: once
CDR3: CASSSPRLGSSYEQYF
DNA: TGTGCCAGTAGTTCGCCCCGACTAGGAAGCTCCTACGAGCAGTACTTC

length: 18
J: TRBJ2-2
D: TRBD2
V: TRBV18
size: few
CDR3: CASSLAGTSGSNTGELFF
DNA: TGTGCCAGCTCTCTCGCCGGGACTAGCGGGAGTAACACCGGGGAGCTGTTTTTT

length: 15
J: TRBJ1-6
D: -
V: TRBV7-2
size: -
CDR3: CASSPRQFYNSPLHF
DNA: TGTGCCAGCAGCCCCCGACAGTTCTATAATTCACCCCTCCACTTT

length: 14
J: TRBJ1-2
D: -
V: TRBV28
size: -
CDR3: CASSSPQANYGYTF
DNA: TGTGCCAGCAGCTCCCCACAGGCTAACTATGGCTACACCTTC

length: 12
J: TRBJ1-2
D: -
V: TRBV2
size: many
CDR3: CASMAGFAGYTF
DNA: TGTGCCAGCATGGCAGGGTTCGCTGGCTACACCTTC

length: 13
J: TRBJ2-5
D: -
V: TRBV7-3
size: -
CDR3: CASSITGRETQYF
DNA: TGTGCCAGCAGCATTACAGGGCGCGAGACCCAGTACTTC

length: 16
J: TRBJ2-1
D: -
V: TRBV18
size: -
CDR3: CASSLASRSSYNEQFF
DNA: TGTGCCAGCTCACTAGCTAGTAGGAGCTCCTACAATGAGCAGTTCTTC

length: 16
J: TRBJ1-6
D: TRBD1
V: TRBV7-6
size: few
CDR3: CASSLRGQGSGSPLHF
DNA: TGTGCCAGCAGCTTAAGGGGACAGGGGAGTGGGTCACCCCTCCACTTT

length: 15
J: TRBJ1-2
D: TRBD1
V: TRBV7-9
size: -
CDR3: CASSHGQGEDYGYTF
DNA: TGTGCCAGCAGCCACGGACAGGGGGAAGACTATGGCTACACCTTC

length: 15
J: TRBJ1-5
D: -
V: TRBV27
size: -
CDR3: CASSPQTGDNQPQHF
DNA: TGTGCCAGCAGTCCACAGACAGGCGACAATCAGCCCCAGCATTTT

length: 15
J: TRBJ1-3
D: -
V: TRBV2
size: -
CDR3: CASNVGGAVGNTIYF
DNA: TGTGCCAGCAACGTGGGGGGGGCAGTTGGAAACACCATATATTTT

length: 15
J: TRBJ1-2
D: TRBD1
V: TRBV28
size: -
CDR3: CASSDADRKLWGYTF
DNA: TGTGCCAGCAGTGACGCGGACAGGAAACTATGGGGCTACACCTTC

length: 14
J: TRBJ1-1
D: TRBD1
V: TRBV5-5
size: -
CDR3: CASSFLTGSTEAFF
DNA: TGTGCCAGCAGCTTCCTGACAGGGAGCACTGAAGCTTTCTTT

length: 13
J: TRBJ2-5
D: -
V: TRBV2
size: -
CDR3: CATDSPFQETQYF
DNA: TGTGCCACAGACAGCCCCTTCCAAGAGACCCAGTACTTC

length: 14
J: TRBJ2-1
D: TRBD2
V: TRBV7-9
size: -
CDR3: CASSFTSGSNEQFF
DNA: TGTGCCAGCAGCTTCACTAGCGGGAGCAATGAGCAGTTCTTC

length: 16
J: TRBJ2-7
D: -
V: TRBV11-1
size: -
CDR3: CASSLWDTSFLLGQYF
DNA: TGTGCCAGCAGCTTATGGGATACTAGCTTCTTGCTTGGGCAGTACTTC

length: 11
J: TRBJ1-2
D: -
V: TRBV30
size: few
CDR3: CASEARGGYTF
DNA: TGTGCCTCCGAAGCTAGGGGTGGCTACACCTTC

length: 15
J: TRBJ1-4
D: -
V: TRBV5-1
size: -
CDR3: CASSFGNSDNEKLFF
DNA: TGCGCCAGCAGCTTTGGTAACAGTGATAATGAAAAACTGTTTTTT

length: 16
J: TRBJ2-5
D: TRBD2
V: TRBV3-1/TRBV3-2
size: once
CDR3: CASSPKRGREQETQYF
DNA: TGTGCCAGCAGCCCCAAGCGGGGACGTGAGCAAGAGACCCAGTACTTC

length: 16
J: TRBJ2-4
D: TRBD2
V: TRBV18
size: -
CDR3: CASSPPMSGMLNIQYF
DNA: TGTGCCAGCTCACCACCTATGAGCGGGATGCTAAACATTCAGTACTTC

length: 15
J: TRBJ1-5
D: TRBD1
V: TRBV7-2
size: few
CDR3: CASSLKGARNQPQHF
DNA: TGTGCCAGCAGCTTAAAGGGGGCGCGCAATCAGCCCCAGCATTTT

length: 19
J: TRBJ1-4
D: -
V: TRBV27
size: once
CDR3: CASSLIVGRGSLPNEKLFF
DNA: TGTGCCAGCAGTTTAATTGTGGGCAGGGGCTCCCTTCCTAATGAAAAACTGTTTTTT

length: 13
J: TRBJ1-5
D: -
V: TRBV7-2
size: -
CDR3: CASSPNGEGPQHF
DNA: TGTGCCAGCAGCCCAAACGGGGAGGGGCCCCAGCATTTT

length: 15
J: TRBJ2-3
D: -
V: TRBV5-1
size: once
CDR3: CASSLGHGLTDTQYF
DNA: TGCGCCAGCAGCTTGGGGCATGGTTTAACAGATACGCAGTATTTT

length: 15
J: TRBJ2-7
D: -
V: TRBV5-4
size: -
CDR3: CASSLGGGSAGEQYF
DNA: TGTGCCAGCAGCTTGGGAGGAGGATCGGCGGGGGAGCAGTACTTC

length: 17
J: TRBJ1-6
D: TRBD1
V: TRBV7-2
size: -
CDR3: CASSLAAGTGGQSPLHF
DNA: TGTGCCAGCAGCTTAGCGGCCGGGACAGGGGGTCAGTCACCCCTCCACTTT

length: 14
J: TRBJ1-4
D: -
V: TRBV6-1
size: -
CDR3: CASSEGGPLEKLFF
DNA: TGTGCCAGCAGTGAAGGGGGGCCCCTTGAAAAACTGTTTTTT

length: 16
J: TRBJ2-7
D: -
V: TRBV27
size: -
CDR3: CASSLSNRVFAYEQYF
DNA: TGTGCCAGCAGTTTATCGAACAGGGTGTTCGCCTACGAGCAGTACTTC

length: 13
J: TRBJ2-1
D: -
V: TRBV19
size: -
CDR3: CASSPHRGFEQFF
DNA: TGTGCCAGTAGCCCTCATCGGGGATTTGAGCAGTTCTTC

length: 13
J: TRBJ2-1
D: -
V: TRBV9
size: once
CDR3: CASSLRLLSEQFF
DNA: TGTGCCAGCAGCTTAAGACTCCTCTCTGAGCAGTTCTTC

length: 14
J: TRBJ1-6
D: -
V: TRBV18
size: -
CDR3: CASSLTGNNSPLHF
DNA: TGTGCCAGCTCACTTACAGGGAACAATTCACCCCTCCACTTT

length: 18
J: TRBJ1-2
D: -
V: TRBV7-8
size: -
CDR3: CASSLLPGSQKGNYGYTF
DNA: TGTGCCAGCAGCTTATTGCCAGGAAGCCAAAAGGGGAACTATGGCTACACCTTC

length: 15
J: TRBJ2-1
D: TRBD2
V: TRBV7-9
size: -
CDR3: CASSLASSGGNEQFF
DNA: TGTGCCAGCAGCTTAGCGTCTAGCGGGGGTAATGAGCAGTTCTTC

length: 15
J: TRBJ2-7
D: TRBD1
V: TRBV27
size: -
CDR3: CASSFTGQGFNEQYF
DNA: TGTGCCAGCAGTTTCACGGGACAGGGATTTAACGAGCAGTACTTC

length: 16
J: TRBJ2-1
D: TRBD2
V: TRBV28
size: -
CDR3: CASSPETSGIYNEQFF
DNA: TGTGCCAGCAGTCCTGAGACTAGCGGGATCTACAATGAGCAGTTCTTC

length: 15
J: TRBJ2-7
D: TRBD1
V: TRBV6-2/TRBV6-3
size: -
CDR3: CASSTWDRGHYEQYF
DNA: TGTGCCAGCAGTACCTGGGACAGGGGACACTACGAGCAGTACTTC

length: 14
J: TRBJ2-3
D: -
V: TRBV5-1
size: -
CDR3: CASSPGQGRNTQYF
DNA: TGCGCCAGCAGCCCCGGGCAGGGTCGGAATACGCAGTATTTT

length: 17
J: TRBJ2-3
D: TRBD2
V: TRBV5-4
size: -
CDR3: CASSLMRGGGGTDTQYF
DNA: TGTGCCAGCAGCCTTATGCGGGGGGGCGGTGGCACAGATACGCAGTATTTT

length: 16
J: TRBJ1-2
D: -
V: TRBV5-5
size: -
CDR3: CASSLVSLGRDYGYTF
DNA: TGTGCCAGCAGCTTGGTTTCACTGGGGCGAGACTATGGCTACACCTTC

length: 15
J: TRBJ1-4
D: -
V: TRBV19
size: few
CDR3: CASSPNDGDNEKLFF
DNA: TGTGCCAGTAGCCCTAACGACGGAGATAATGAAAAACTGTTTTTT